This T cell receptor (beta chain) came from a study of T cells in Graves' hyperthyroidism and ophthalmopathy. Overall study: Peripheral blood specimens were obtained at initial diagnosis, prior to any treatment.

Study-wide results and limits: In the blood, most expanded thyroid clonotypes above 0.001 appeared as well.

RNA transcripts were the template for amplifying TCR beta CDR3 regions. TCR CDR3 regions were first amplified by RT-PCR with HTBI primers. TCRdb passed the multiplex PCR reads through MiXCR, listing each CDR3 protein once. The data show 350,000 to 400,000 distinct CDR3 sequences, about 15% seen once. This CDR3 is built from 15 residues. The V end was cut by 4 bases, the J end by 1 base, with 13 bases between. The V gene's germline CDR1 is MNHEY and CDR2 SMNVEV (reference sequence). This clonotype was counted between two and nine times. Its matching antigen is unknown. Material: blood. The receptor's source is a woman in her twenties or thirties with Graves' hyperthyroidism. The V gene is TRBV27, the J gene TRBJ1-1; D call uncertain. The CDR3 DNA sequence: TGTGCCAGCAGTTCGAACGTCAAGACGAACACTGAAGCTTTCTTT. It encodes CASSSNVKTNTEAFF.